Included here is one TCR beta chain sequence, with context. The sample comes from a study of blood T cell repertoires in COVID-19. Sequencing used immunoSEQ multiplex PCR; TCRdb keeps in-frame clones, though not all of them. This table holds tens of thousands of clones, just over 85% found once. V lost 6 bases to trimming and J lost 4 bases; unmatched junction nucleotides: 4. This CDR3 region has 15 residues. Per the germline V gene, CDR1 is SNHLY and CDR2 is FYNNEI. The TCR was taken from a woman of 80 years or more with active or convalescent COVID-19. The sequenced sample consisted of peripheral blood. The J gene is TRBJ2-3, the V gene TRBV2, with 13 bases matching TRBD2. The CDR3, as DNA: TGTGCCAGCAGCGGGGGGACTAGCGGGGCAGATACGCAGTATTTT. It is translated as CASSGGTSGADTQYF.